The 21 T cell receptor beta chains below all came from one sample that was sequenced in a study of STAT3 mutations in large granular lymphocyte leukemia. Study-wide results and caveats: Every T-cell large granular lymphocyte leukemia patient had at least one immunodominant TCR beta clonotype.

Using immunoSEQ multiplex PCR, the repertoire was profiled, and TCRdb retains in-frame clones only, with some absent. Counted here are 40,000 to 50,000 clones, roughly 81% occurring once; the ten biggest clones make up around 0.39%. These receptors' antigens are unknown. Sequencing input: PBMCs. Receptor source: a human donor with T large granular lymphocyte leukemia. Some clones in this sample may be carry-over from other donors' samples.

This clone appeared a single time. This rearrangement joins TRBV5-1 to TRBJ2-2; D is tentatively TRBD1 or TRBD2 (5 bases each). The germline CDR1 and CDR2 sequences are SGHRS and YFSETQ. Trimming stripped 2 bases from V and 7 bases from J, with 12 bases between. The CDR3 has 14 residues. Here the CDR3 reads CASSFTGRDGELFF. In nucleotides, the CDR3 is TGCGCCAGCAGCTTCACAGGTCGGGACGGGGAGCTGTTTTTT.

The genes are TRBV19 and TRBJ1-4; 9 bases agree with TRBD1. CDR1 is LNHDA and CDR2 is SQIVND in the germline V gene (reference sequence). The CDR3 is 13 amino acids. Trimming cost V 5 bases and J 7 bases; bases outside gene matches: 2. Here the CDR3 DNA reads TGTGCCAGTAGTGCGACAGGGGGTGAAAAACTGTTTTTT. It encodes CASSATGGEKLFF. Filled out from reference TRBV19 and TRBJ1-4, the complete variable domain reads DGGITQSPKYLFRKEGQNVTLSCEQNLNHDAMYWYRQDPGQGLRLIYYSQIVNDFQKGDIAEGYSVSREKKESFPLTVTSAQKNPTAFYLCASSATGGEKLFFGSGTQLSVL.

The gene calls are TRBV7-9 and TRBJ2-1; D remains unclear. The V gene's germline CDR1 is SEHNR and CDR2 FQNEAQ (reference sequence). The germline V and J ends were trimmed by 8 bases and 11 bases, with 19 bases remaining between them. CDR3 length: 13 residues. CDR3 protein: CASRSRGLDKQFF. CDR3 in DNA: TGTGCCAGCCGATCTAGAGGTCTTGATAAGCAGTTCTTC.

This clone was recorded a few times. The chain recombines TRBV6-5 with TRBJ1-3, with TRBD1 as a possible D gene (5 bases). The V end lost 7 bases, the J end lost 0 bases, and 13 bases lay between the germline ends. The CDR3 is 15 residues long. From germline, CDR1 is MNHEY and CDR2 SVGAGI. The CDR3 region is CASNPTAGSGNTIYF. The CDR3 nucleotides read TGTGCCAGCAACCCGACAGCAGGCTCTGGAAACACCATATATTTT.

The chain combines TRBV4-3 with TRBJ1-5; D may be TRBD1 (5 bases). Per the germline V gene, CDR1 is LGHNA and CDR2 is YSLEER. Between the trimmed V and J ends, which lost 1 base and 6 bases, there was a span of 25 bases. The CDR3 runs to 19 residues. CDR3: CASSQGPPGQGLGRQPQHF. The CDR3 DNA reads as TGCGCCAGCAGCCAAGGCCCTCCAGGGCAGGGTCTGGGCCGTCAGCCCCAGCATTTT.

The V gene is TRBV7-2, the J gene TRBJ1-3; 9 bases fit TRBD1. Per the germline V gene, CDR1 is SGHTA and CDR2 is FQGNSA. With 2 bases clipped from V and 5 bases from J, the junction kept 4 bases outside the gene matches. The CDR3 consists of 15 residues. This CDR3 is CASSLSGTGRNTIYF. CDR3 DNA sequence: TGTGCCAGCAGCTTATCCGGGACAGGGAGAAACACCATATATTTT.

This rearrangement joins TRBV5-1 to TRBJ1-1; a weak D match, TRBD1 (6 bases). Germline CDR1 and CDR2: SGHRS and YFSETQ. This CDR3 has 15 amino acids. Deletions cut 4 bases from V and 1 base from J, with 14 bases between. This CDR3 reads CASSLTGHPNTEAFF. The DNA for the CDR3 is TGCGCCAGCAGCCTGACGGGACACCCGAACACTGAAGCTTTCTTT.

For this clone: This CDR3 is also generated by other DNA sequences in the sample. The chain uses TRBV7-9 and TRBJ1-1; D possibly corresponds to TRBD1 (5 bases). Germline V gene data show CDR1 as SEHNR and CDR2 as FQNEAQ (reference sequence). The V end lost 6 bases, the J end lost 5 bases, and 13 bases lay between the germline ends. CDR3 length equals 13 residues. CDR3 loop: CASRSDGGTEAFF. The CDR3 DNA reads TGTGCCAGCAGATCGGACGGGGGAACTGAAGCTTTCTTT.

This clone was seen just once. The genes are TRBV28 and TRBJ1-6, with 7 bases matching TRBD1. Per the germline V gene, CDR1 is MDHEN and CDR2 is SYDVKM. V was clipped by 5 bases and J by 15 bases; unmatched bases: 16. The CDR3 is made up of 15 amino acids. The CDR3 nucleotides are TGTGCCAGCAGTCAGGGGGAGAGGGACAGCGAATTCCTCCACTTT. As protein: CASSQGERDSEFLHF. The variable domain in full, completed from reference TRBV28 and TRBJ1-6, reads DVKVTQSSRYLVKRTGEKVFLECVQDMDHENMFWYRQDPGLGLRLIYFSYDVKMKEKGDIPEGYSVSREKKERFSLILESASTNQTSMYLCASSQGERDSEFLHFGNGTRLTVT.

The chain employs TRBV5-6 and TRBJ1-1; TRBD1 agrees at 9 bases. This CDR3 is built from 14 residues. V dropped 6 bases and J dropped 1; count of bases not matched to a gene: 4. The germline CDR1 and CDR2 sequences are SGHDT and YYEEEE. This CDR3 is CASNGQGRNTEAFF. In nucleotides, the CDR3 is TGTGCCAGCAACGGACAGGGGAGGAACACTGAAGCTTTCTTT.

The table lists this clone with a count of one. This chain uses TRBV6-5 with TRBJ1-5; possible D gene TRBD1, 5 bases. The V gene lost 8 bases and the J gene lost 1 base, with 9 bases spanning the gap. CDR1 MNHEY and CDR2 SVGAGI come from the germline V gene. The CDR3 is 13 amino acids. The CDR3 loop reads CASSDTSNQPQHF. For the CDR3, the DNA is TGTGCCAGCTCGGACACGAGCAATCAGCCCCAGCATTTT.

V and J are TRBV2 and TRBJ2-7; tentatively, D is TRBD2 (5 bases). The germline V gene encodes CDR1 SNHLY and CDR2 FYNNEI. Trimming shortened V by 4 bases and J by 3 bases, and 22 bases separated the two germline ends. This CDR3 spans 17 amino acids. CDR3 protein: CASSGENPGSYGYEQYF. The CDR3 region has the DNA TGTGCCAGCAGTGGGGAAAATCCGGGGTCTTACGGCTACGAGCAGTACTTC.

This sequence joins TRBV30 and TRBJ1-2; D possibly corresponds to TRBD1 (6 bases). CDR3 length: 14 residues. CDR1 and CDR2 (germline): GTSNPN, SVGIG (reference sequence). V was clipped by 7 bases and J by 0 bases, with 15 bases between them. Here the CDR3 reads CALVQGQANYGYTF. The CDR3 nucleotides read TGTGCCTTAGTCCAGGGGCAAGCTAACTATGGCTACACCTTC.

The CDR3 sequence: CASSSTVGAIFEAFF. CDR3 in DNA: TGTGCCAGCTCATCCACAGTCGGGGCGATATTTGAAGCTTTCTTT. The chain recombines TRBV18 with TRBJ1-1; D perhaps matches TRBD1 (5 bases). The germline V and J ends were trimmed by 5 bases and 7 bases, with 20 bases remaining between them. This CDR3 comprises 15 residues. Per the germline V gene, CDR1 is KGHSH and CDR2 is LQKENI.

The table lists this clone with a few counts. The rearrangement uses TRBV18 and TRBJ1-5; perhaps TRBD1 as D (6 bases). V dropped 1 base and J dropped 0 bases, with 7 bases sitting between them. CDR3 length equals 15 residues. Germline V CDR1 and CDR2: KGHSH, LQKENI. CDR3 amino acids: CASSPQQGSNQPQHF. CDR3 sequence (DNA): TGTGCCAGCTCACCACAACAGGGTAGCAATCAGCCCCAGCATTTT.

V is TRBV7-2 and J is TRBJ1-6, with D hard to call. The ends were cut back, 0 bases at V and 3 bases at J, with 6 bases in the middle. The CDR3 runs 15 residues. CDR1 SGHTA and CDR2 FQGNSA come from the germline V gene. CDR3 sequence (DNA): TGTGCCAGCAGCTTAGCGGCAGACTATAATTCACCCCTCCACTTT. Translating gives CASSLAADYNSPLHF.

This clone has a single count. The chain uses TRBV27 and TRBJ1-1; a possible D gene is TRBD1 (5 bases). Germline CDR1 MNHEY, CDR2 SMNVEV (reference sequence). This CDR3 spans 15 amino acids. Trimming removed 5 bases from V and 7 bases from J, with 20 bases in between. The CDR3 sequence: CASSNTPRGTNEAFF. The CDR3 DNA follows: TGTGCCAGCAGTAACACGCCCCGGGGGACGAATGAAGCTTTCTTT.

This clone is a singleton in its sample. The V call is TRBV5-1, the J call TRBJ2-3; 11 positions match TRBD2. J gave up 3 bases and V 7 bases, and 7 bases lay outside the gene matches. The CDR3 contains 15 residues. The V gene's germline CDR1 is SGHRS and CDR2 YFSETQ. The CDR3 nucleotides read TGCGCCAGCCTTATTGGGACTAGCGGAACAGATACGCAGTATTTT. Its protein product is CASLIGTSGTDTQYF.

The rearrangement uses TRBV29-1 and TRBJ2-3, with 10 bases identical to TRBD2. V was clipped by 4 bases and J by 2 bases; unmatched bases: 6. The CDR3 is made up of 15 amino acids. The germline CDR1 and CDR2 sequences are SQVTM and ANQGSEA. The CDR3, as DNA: TGCAGCGTTGGGGTAGCGGGGGGCCACACAGATACGCAGTATTTT. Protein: CSVGVAGGHTDTQYF.

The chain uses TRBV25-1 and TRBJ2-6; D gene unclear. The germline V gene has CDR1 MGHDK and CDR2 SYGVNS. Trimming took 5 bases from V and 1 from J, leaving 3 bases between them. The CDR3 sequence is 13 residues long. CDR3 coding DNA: TGTGCCAGCAGTCGGTCTGGGGCCAACGTCCTGACTTTC. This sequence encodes CASSRSGANVLTF.

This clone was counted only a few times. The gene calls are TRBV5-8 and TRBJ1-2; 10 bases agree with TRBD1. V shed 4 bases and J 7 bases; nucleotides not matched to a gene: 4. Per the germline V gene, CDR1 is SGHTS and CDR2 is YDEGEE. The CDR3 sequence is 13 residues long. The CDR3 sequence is CASSLGQGGGYTF. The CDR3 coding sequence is TGTGCCAGCAGCCTCGGACAGGGGGGTGGCTACACCTTC.